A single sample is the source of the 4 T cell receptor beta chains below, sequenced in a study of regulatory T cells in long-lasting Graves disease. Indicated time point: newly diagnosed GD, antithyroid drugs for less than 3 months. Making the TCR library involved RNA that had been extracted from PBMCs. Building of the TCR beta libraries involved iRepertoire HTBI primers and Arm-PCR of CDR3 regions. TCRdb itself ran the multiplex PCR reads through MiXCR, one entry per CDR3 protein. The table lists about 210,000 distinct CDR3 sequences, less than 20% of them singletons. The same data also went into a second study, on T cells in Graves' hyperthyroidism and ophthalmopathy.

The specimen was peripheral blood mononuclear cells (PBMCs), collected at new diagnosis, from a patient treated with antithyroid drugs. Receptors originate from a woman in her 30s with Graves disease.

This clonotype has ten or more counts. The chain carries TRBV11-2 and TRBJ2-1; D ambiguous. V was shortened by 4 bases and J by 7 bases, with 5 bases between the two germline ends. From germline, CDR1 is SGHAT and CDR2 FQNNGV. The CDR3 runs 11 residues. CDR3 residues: CASSYRNEQFF. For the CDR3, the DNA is TGTGCCAGCAGCTACCGTAATGAGCAGTTCTTC.

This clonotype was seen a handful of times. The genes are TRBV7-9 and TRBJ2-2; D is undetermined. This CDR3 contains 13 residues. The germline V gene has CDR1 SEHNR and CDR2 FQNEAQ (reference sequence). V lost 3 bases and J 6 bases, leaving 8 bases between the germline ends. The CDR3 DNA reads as TGTGCCAGCAGCTTGTTGAGGTCCGGGGAGCTGTTTTTT. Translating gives CASSLLRSGELFF.

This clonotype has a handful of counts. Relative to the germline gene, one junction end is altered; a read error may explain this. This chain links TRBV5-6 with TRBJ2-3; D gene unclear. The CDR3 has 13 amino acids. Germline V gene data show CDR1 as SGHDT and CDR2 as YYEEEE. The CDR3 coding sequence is TGTGCCAGCAACTTGTCATATACAGATACGCAGTATTTT. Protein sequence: CASNLSYTDTQYF.

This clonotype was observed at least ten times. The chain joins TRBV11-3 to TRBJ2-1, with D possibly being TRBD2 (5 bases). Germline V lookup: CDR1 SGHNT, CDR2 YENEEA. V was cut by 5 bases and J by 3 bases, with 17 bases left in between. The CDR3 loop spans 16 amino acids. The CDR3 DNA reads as TGTGCCAGCAGCCCCGACTACCCAAGGAACTACAATGAGCAGTTCTTC. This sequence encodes CASSPDYPRNYNEQFF. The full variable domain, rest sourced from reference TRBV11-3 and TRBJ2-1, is EAGVVQSPRYKIIEKKQPVAFWCNPISGHNTLYWYLQNLGQGPELLIRYENEEAVDDSQLPKDRFSAERLKGVDSTLKIQPAELGDSAVYLCASSPDYPRNYNEQFFGPGTRLTVL.